This T cell receptor (beta chain) emerged from a study of neurological immune-mediated disorders. Time point: longitudinal time-point 1 (baseline). Unsorted libraries were generated from 2 million PBMCs. These cells had been stored in RNAlater at -80 C. Synthesis of cDNA was performed by 5'RACE using 10-nucleotide random UMIs. One entry per CDR3 protein, called by TCRdb with MiXCR from the 5' RACE reads. Of fewer than 55,000 distinct CDR3 sequences in the sample, about 9% are singletons; the top ten hold 1.5% to 2%. This clonotype has a count of ten or more. No antigen is known for it. The CDR3 has 13 amino acids. The V gene's germline CDR1 is MNHEY and CDR2 SVGEGT. Trimming cost V 8 bases and J 4 bases; bases outside gene matches: 6. Study observations and caveats: Expanded clones shared no CDR3 amino acid sequences across subjects, suggesting private repertoires in all groups.

The receptor comes from a woman aged 40 to 50 in good health. The sequenced sample consisted of PBMCs. The chain recombines TRBV6-2 or TRBV6-3 with TRBJ2-5, with 8 bases lining up with TRBD1. The CDR3 loop reads CASRATGGETQYF. DNA for the CDR3: TGTGCCAGCCGGGCCACAGGGGGAGAGACCCAGTACTTC.